A selection of T cell receptor beta chains follows, all from one sample in a study of T cell repertoires in cytomegalovirus infection. These receptors' targets are unknown. MiXCR was run by TCRdb on the reads, yielding one entry per CDR3 protein. The sample records approximately 50,000 distinct CDR3 sequences, roughly 21% being singletons. Sequenced material: CD8+ T cells from cultured PBMCs, taken from culture after CMV antigen stimulation. These receptors came from a human donor in good health (CMV status not recorded). Some clones in this sample may be carry-over from other donors' samples. Both conserved end residues are part of each CDR3.

TRBJ2-7 TRBV4-1 CASSQDYPGGVSYEQYF
TRBJ1-6 TRBV13 CASSRQLYNSPLHF
TRBJ2-2 TRBV7-2 CASRPDRGHTGELFF
TRBJ1-4 TRBV12-3/TRBV12-4 CASRKQGAREKLFF
TRBJ1-5 TRBV7-2 CASSSQGSQQPQHF
TRBJ2-3 TRBV27 CASSPNSDTQYF
TRBJ2-3 TRBV27 CASSLGTSTSTDTQYF
TRBJ2-7 TRBV5-1 CASSLSDTFYEQYF
TRBJ2-3 TRBV15 CATSRDIGAGRTDTQYF
TRBJ2-5 TRBV11-2 CASSMLGGIQETQYF
TRBJ1-1 TRBV4-1 CASSQEQGRRTEAFF
TRBJ1-6 TRBV12-3/TRBV12-4 CASSLQGVGSYNSPLHF
TRBJ2-5 TRBV2 CASRLGRAIETQYF
TRBJ2-7 TRBV7-8 CASSLAAGEFNHEQYF
TRBJ1-2 TRBV6-1 CASSPLQGGYGYTF
TRBJ1-1 TRBV13 CASSLNRQGANTEAFF
TRBJ1-2 TRBV30 CAWSVVWNYGYTF
TRBJ2-3 TRBV28 CASSSTSGGPDTQYF
TRBJ1-4 TRBV7-9 CASSLPGRTNEKLFF
TRBJ2-7 TRBV5-4 CASSLTASYEQYF
TRBJ2-5 TRBV6-4 CASSRTSGGQETQYF
TRBJ1-1 TRBV11-3 CASSLVGSNTEAFF
TRBJ1-1 TRBV6-2/TRBV6-3 CASSRRTEAFF
TRBJ1-5 TRBV12-3/TRBV12-4 CASSVTGINQPQHF
TRBJ1-1 TRBV20-1 CSARDTPGGGKNTEAFF
TRBJ2-5 TRBV18 CASSPTEETQYF
TRBJ2-4 TRBV7-6 CASSLASWDRVNIQYF
TRBJ2-1 TRBV7-2 CASSPRTSGGYEQFF
TRBJ2-7 TRBV7-8 CASSLVGQGSLGREQYF
TRBJ2-7 TRBV11-2 CASSLEFGTEGEQYF
TRBJ1-2 TRBV27 CASSGAQFPRGYTF
TRBJ2-3 TRBV11-3 CASSGGLLSTDTQYF
TRBJ2-7 TRBV6-6 CASSPPSDEQYF
TRBJ2-2 TRBV4-1 CASSQGPVAGPGGGELFF
TRBJ2-6 TRBV24-1 CATSQKDSYSGANVLTF
TRBJ2-5 TRBV28 CASVPLGEKETQYF
TRBJ1-4 TRBV7-2 CASSPADGAANEKLFF
TRBJ2-4 TRBV7-9 CASSPGQGLAKNIQYF
TRBJ1-6 TRBV6-1 CASRVTGLIYNSPLHF
TRBJ2-7 TRBV5-6 CASSLGSKAYEQYF
TRBJ1-3 TRBV2 CATMDRAFSGNTIYF
TRBJ1-1 TRBV9 CASSEGQGINTEAFF
TRBJ2-3 TRBV7-6 CASSLAGPTDTQYF
TRBJ1-2 TRBV6-5 CASSYSLTRELYGYTF
TRBJ1-1 TRBV6-1 CASSEYDQSGRGRRKSLEAFF
TRBJ2-1 TRBV7-8 CASSTRGYRDRENEQFF
TRBJ2-7 TRBV7-9 CASSPRQGVDEQYF
TRBJ2-6 TRBV11-2 CASSPRTGLLGANVLTF
TRBJ2-5 TRBV7-8 CASSLGSSETQYF
TRBJ2-5 TRBV6-1 CASSGYSFQETQYF